These T cell receptor beta chains were read from a single sample in a study of cytomegalovirus exposure and HLA in healthy donors. Data came from immunoSEQ multiplex PCR; TCRdb stores just in-frame clones and leaves some out. This table holds around 91,000 clones, around 80% found once. The sequenced material came from PBMCs. All receptors come from a male donor in good health and CMV-seropositive. Both conserved end residues are part of each CDR3. A D gene is named only where the DNA matches it firmly. Some rows mark clone size as missing; the rest say once, few, many or name a class of expanded clone.

>NA|NA|TRBV28|TRBJ2-5
TGTGCCAGCAGCAGGTGGGGCGGCGAAGAGACCCAGTACTTC
CASSRWGGEETQYF
>NA|NA|TRBV6-5|TRBJ2-1
TGTGCCAGCAGTTACAGGGGGACTACTTTCAATGAGCAGTTCTTC
CASSYRGTTFNEQFF
>NA|NA|TRBV27|TRBJ1-1
TGTGCCAGCCAGGGAGGTAATGGGCTCGGCACTGAAGCTTTCTTT
CASQGGNGLGTEAFF
>NA|NA|TRBV10-3|TRBJ2-3
TGTGCCAACGCACAGGGACAAGAAGCAGATACGCAGTATTTT
CANAQGQEADTQYF
>NA|NA|TRBV9|TRBJ1-4
TGTGCCAGCAGCGAGGGGGGAGGGACAACTAATGAAAAACTGTTTTTT
CASSEGGGTTNEKLFF
>few|TRBD1|TRBV10-2|TRBJ1-3
TGCGCCAGCAGGGGGACAGGGACTGGAAACACCATATATTTT
CASRGTGTGNTIYF
>NA|TRBD2|TRBV2|TRBJ2-3
TGTGCCAGCAGTGAGGAGGCGGGAGCTAGCACAGATACGCAGTATTTT
CASSEEAGASTDTQYF
>NA|TRBD1|TRBV5-1|TRBJ1-2
TGCGCCAGCAGCCCGGACAGGGTTGGCTACACCTTC
CASSPDRVGYTF
>NA|NA|TRBV2|TRBJ1-2
TGTGCCAGCCGTTCAGGGTCCCTTTATGGCTACACCTTC
CASRSGSLYGYTF
>NA|TRBD1|TRBV27|TRBJ1-2
TGTGCCAGCAGTTTTGGCCAGGGGGCTTATGGCTACACCTTC
CASSFGQGAYGYTF
>NA|TRBD2|TRBV10-3|TRBJ2-3
TGTGCCATCAGTGAGTATACTAGCGGGGGCACAGATACGCAGTATTTT
CAISEYTSGGTDTQYF
>NA|TRBD2|TRBV29-1|TRBJ2-7
TGCAGCGTTCCAGCGGGAGGGCCCGATCTCTACGAGCAGTACTTC
CSVPAGGPDLYEQYF
>NA|NA|TRBV7-9|TRBJ2-7
TGTGCCAGCAGCGACTCGAGAGCGGTTGTCTACGAGCAGTACTTC
CASSDSRAVVYEQYF
>NA|NA|TRBV2|TRBJ2-2
TGTGCCAGCAGTGCACCAGGGACAGGGGAGCTGTTTTTT
CASSAPGTGELFF
>NA|TRBD1|TRBV19|TRBJ1-5
TGTGCCAGTAGTCAAAGCAGGGGGCAGCCCCAGCATTTT
CASSQSRGQPQHF
>NA|TRBD2|TRBV7-2|TRBJ2-1
TGTGCCAGCAGTAGCGGGAGGACTCTCAATGAGCAGTTCTTC
CASSSGRTLNEQFF